Below are 2 T cell receptor beta chains sequenced from a single sample in a study of shared clonotypes between healthy human individuals. Libraries were prepared by immunoSEQ multiplex PCR; TCRdb keeps only in-frame clonotypes and omits some of them. The sample yields just over 2,000,000 clones, approximately 95% seen once. CD45RO negativity and positive selection for CCR7 defined naive CD8 cells, a population that excluded terminally differentiated effector memory CD45RA+ cells. The sequencing sample was made of naive CD8+ T cells sorted from blood. The receptors derive from a man between 18 and 35 years old in good health.

The chain combines TRBV7-8 with TRBJ2-5, with 8 bases that match TRBD1. Germline V gene sequence: CDR1 SGHVS, CDR2 FQNEAQ. There are 15 residues in the CDR3. J was trimmed by 1 base and V by 7 bases; bases with no gene match: 8. CDR3: CASKPGQELQETQYF. Written as DNA, the CDR3 is TGTGCCAGCAAACCGGGACAGGAGCTCCAAGAGACCCAGTACTTC.

To note about this clone: Other DNA sequences in this specimen translate into the identical CDR3. The rearrangement joins TRBV19 to TRBJ2-1, with D perhaps TRBD2 (5 bases). The CDR3 runs to 13 residues. The V end lost 1 base, the J end lost 9 bases, and 10 bases lay between the germline ends. Germline CDR1 LNHDA, CDR2 SQIVND (reference sequence). The CDR3 loop reads CASSIGLAGEQFF. In DNA, the CDR3 is TGTGCCAGTAGTATAGGGCTAGCAGGTGAGCAGTTCTTC.